The rows below give T cell receptor beta chains drawn from one sample of a study of blood T cell repertoires in COVID-19. Profiled with immunoSEQ multiplex PCR; TCRdb holds only in-frame clones, not every one. The sample yields a few hundred thousand clones, roughly four fifths seen once. Source material: peripheral blood. The receptors originated from a man aged 25-45 years who had recovered from COVID-19. Each CDR3 is given with its conserved first and last residue. D genes are given only for firm matches. Clone sizes are given selectively: once, few, many, or a class where the clone is expanded.

NA | TRBJ1-4 | NA | TRBV5-1 | TGCGCCAGCAGCTGGCAGGGCGGTAATGAAAAACTGTTTTTT | CASSWQGGNEKLFF
NA | TRBJ2-6 | TRBD1 | TRBV3-1/TRBV3-2 | TGTGCCAGCAGCCGGGACAGCTCTGGGGCCAACGTCCTGACTTTC | CASSRDSSGANVLTF
NA | TRBJ1-1 | NA | TRBV7-8 | TGTGCCAGCAGCTTAGTTACAAAGAACACTGAAGCTTTCTTT | CASSLVTKNTEAFF
NA | TRBJ2-6 | NA | TRBV7-9 | TGTGCCAGCCTCAGGGACTCTGGGGCCAACGTCCTGACTTTC | CASLRDSGANVLTF
once | TRBJ1-5 | NA | TRBV27 | TGTGCCAGCAGTTTAAAAGCAGGGGCCTCCAATCAGCCCCAGCATTTT | CASSLKAGASNQPQHF
many | TRBJ2-1 | NA | TRBV5-4 | TGTGCCAGCAGCTTGGATGCCGGGGGCTCCTACAATGAGCAGTTCTTC | CASSLDAGGSYNEQFF
NA | TRBJ1-6 | NA | TRBV18 | TGTGCCAGCTCACCCTCCAGGGAAACCTATAATTCACCCCTCCACTTT | CASSPSRETYNSPLHF
NA | TRBJ1-4 | TRBD1 | TRBV3-1/TRBV3-2 | TGTGCCAGCAGCCAAGAGTCAGGGGGTGAAAAACTGTTTTTT | CASSQESGGEKLFF
NA | TRBJ2-5 | NA | TRBV5-1 | TGCGCCAGCAGCAATAATCCCTCACCCCGGGAGACCCAGTACTTC | CASSNNPSPRETQYF
once | TRBJ1-6 | NA | TRBV7-9 | TGTGCCAGCAGCCGCACCGAGGCCTATAATTCACCCCTCCACTTT | CASSRTEAYNSPLHF
NA | TRBJ1-4 | TRBD1 | TRBV5-1 | TGCGCCAGCAGCCTGACAGGGCTTAATGAAAAACTGTTTTTT | CASSLTGLNEKLFF
once | TRBJ2-7 | NA | TRBV4-1 | TGCGCCAGCAGCCAAATAACGGGACTTAACCACGCCGAGCAGTACTTC | CASSQITGLNHAEQYF
NA | TRBJ2-2 | NA | TRBV27 | TGTGCCAGCAGTTTGCCGGGACTTACCGGGGAGCTGTTTTTT | CASSLPGLTGELFF
NA | TRBJ2-7 | NA | TRBV13 | TGTGCCAGCAGCCCTCCAGGTCCCTACGAGCAGTACTTC | CASSPPGPYEQYF
NA | TRBJ2-3 | NA | TRBV9 | TGTGCCAGCAGCTCCCGAGGAGGACGCCTTGAGGGAGGTACGCAGTATTTT | CASSSRGGRLEGGTQYF
NA | TRBJ1-1 | TRBD1 | TRBV10-1 | TGCGCCAGCAGGGACAGGCTGGAGGTTGAAGCTTTCTTT | CASRDRLEVEAFF
NA | TRBJ2-5 | NA | TRBV7-2 | TGTGCCAGCAGCTTACAGTACCAAGAGACCCAGTACTTC | CASSLQYQETQYF
NA | TRBJ2-2 | TRBD1 | TRBV11-3 | TGTGCCAGCAGCTTAACAGGGGGTACCGGGGAGCTGTTTTTT | CASSLTGGTGELFF
NA | TRBJ2-3 | TRBD2 | TRBV7-9 | TGTGCCAGCAGCTTAGCGCGGGGGGATACGCAGTATTTT | CASSLARGDTQYF
NA | TRBJ1-2 | NA | TRBV9 | TGTGCCAGCAGCCTAGGATGGGAGCATGGCTACACCTTC | CASSLGWEHGYTF
NA | TRBJ2-5 | TRBD2 | TRBV4-2 | TGTGCCAGCAGCCAAGTCTCGGGGGGGGAGACCCAGTACTTC | CASSQVSGGETQYF
NA | TRBJ1-6 | NA | TRBV11-2 | TGTGCCAGCAGCTTAGATCAAGGGGACTCCTATAATTCACCCCTCCACTTT | CASSLDQGDSYNSPLHF
NA | TRBJ2-3 | TRBD2 | TRBV11-2 | TGTGCCAGCAGCTTAGGACTAGCGGGGGGCACAGATACGCAGTATTTT | CASSLGLAGGTDTQYF
NA | TRBJ2-3 | TRBD1 | TRBV5-4 | TGTGCCAGCAGCACAGCACAGGGGGCAAGAGATACGCAGTATTTT | CASSTAQGARDTQYF
NA | TRBJ1-1 | TRBD1 | TRBV5-4 | TGTGCCAGCAGGGGAGGGACAGGGTCGGTTGAAGCTTTCTTT | CASRGGTGSVEAFF
NA | TRBJ2-7 | TRBD1 | TRBV2 | TGTGCCAGTCACAGGGGTTCCACCTACGAGCAGTACTTC | CASHRGSTYEQYF
NA | TRBJ2-5 | TRBD2 | TRBV5-1 | TGCGCCAGCAGCTTGGCCGGGACTAGCGGTTCGCAAGAGACCCAGTACTTC | CASSLAGTSGSQETQYF
NA | TRBJ1-1 | TRBD1 | TRBV2 | TGTGCCAGCAAGCCGGGACAGGAGGCTGGTGAAGCTTTCTTT | CASKPGQEAGEAFF
NA | TRBJ1-4 | NA | TRBV2 | TGTGCCAGCAGTGATTTGGGGGGAGGCGCAAAACTGTTTTTT | CASSDLGGGAKLFF
NA | TRBJ1-1 | NA | TRBV10-2 | TGCGCCAGCACTGGCAGGGTGGCTCCTATGAACACTGAAGCTTTCTTT | CASTGRVAPMNTEAFF
NA | TRBJ2-1 | TRBD2 | TRBV11-1 | TGTGCCAGCAGCTTAGCGCTAGCGGGGTATGAGCAGTTCTTC | CASSLALAGYEQFF
NA | TRBJ2-3 | NA | TRBV19 | TGTGCCAGTTCAAACCGGGGTCATACGCAGTATTTT | CASSNRGHTQYF
NA | TRBJ1-2 | NA | TRBV18 | TGTGCCAGCTCACCGACTGACAGGATCTCTTCTCGCGGCTACACCTTC | CASSPTDRISSRGYTF
NA | TRBJ1-1 | NA | TRBV7-9 | TGTGCCAGCAGCTTAGTTGCCTCATCAGGGGAAGCTTTCTTT | CASSLVASSGEAFF
NA | TRBJ1-3 | NA | TRBV6-6 | TGTGCCAGCAGTACACGGACAGCTCGCTCTGGAAACACCATATATTTT | CASSTRTARSGNTIYF
NA | TRBJ1-2 | TRBD1 | TRBV28 | TGTGCCAGCAGCCCCGGGACAGGACAATATGGCTACACCTTC | CASSPGTGQYGYTF
NA | TRBJ1-1 | NA | TRBV2 | TGTGCCAGCAGTGGTACCGAGCCGGGGTCTGAAGCTTTCTTT | CASSGTEPGSEAFF
NA | TRBJ1-5 | NA | TRBV11-2 | TGTGCCAGCAGCTTAGGTCCTGTCCCCTATCAGCCCCAGCATTTT | CASSLGPVPYQPQHF
NA | TRBJ1-2 | NA | TRBV3-1/TRBV3-2 | TGTGCCAGCAGCCATGACGGGGGGGCGTATGGCTACACCTTC | CASSHDGGAYGYTF
NA | TRBJ2-2 | TRBD2 | TRBV19 | TGTGCCAGTAGTCGGACTAGCGGGGAGAACACCGGGGAGCTGTTTTTT | CASSRTSGENTGELFF
NA | TRBJ1-4 | NA | TRBV5-6 | TGTGCCAGCAGCGAGCCGTCAGAGGGAACTGCAACTAATGAAAAACTGTTTTTT | CASSEPSEGTATNEKLFF
few | TRBJ1-1 | NA | TRBV7-8 | TGTGCCAGCAGCTTAGTCGGCAGGGATGCTTTCTTT | CASSLVGRDAFF
NA | TRBJ2-2 | NA | TRBV2 | TGTGCCAGCAGTGTTTGGGCCGAGAACACCGGGGAGCTGTTTTTT | CASSVWAENTGELFF
NA | TRBJ2-2 | NA | TRBV5-4 | TGTGCCAGCAGCCGCAGTGGGGGCCTCGGAGGCACCGGGGAGCTGTTTTTT | CASSRSGGLGGTGELFF
once | TRBJ2-3 | NA | TRBV2 | TGTGCCAGCAGTTTAGCTTTCAATACGCAGTATTTT | CASSLAFNTQYF
few | TRBJ2-2 | NA | TRBV19 | TGTGCCAGTAGTATAGGGACTCTCACCGGGGAGCTGTTTTTT | CASSIGTLTGELFF